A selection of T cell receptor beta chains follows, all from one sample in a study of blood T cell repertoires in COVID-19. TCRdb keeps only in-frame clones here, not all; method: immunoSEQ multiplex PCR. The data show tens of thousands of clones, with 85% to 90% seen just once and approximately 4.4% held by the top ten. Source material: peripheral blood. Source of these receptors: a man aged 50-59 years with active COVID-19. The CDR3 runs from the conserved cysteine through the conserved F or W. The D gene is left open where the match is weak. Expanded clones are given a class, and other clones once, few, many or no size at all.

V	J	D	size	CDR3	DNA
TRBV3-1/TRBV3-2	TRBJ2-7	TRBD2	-	CASSQERRRGVLYEQYF	TGTGCCAGCAGCCAAGAGCGGCGGCGGGGGGTCCTTTACGAGCAGTACTTC
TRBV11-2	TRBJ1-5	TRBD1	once	CASSSGTGDYSNQPQHF	TGTGCCAGCAGCTCCGGGACAGGGGATTATAGCAATCAGCCCCAGCATTTT
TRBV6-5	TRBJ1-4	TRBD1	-	CATGSGTDNEKLFF	TGTGCCACCGGCTCCGGGACAGATAATGAAAAACTGTTTTTT
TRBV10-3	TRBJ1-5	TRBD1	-	CAISGTQGANQPQHF	TGTGCCATCAGCGGGACACAGGGGGCAAATCAGCCCCAGCATTTT
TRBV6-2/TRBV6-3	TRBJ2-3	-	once	CASSRTTGTDTQYF	TGTGCCAGCAGTCGGACTACTGGCACAGATACGCAGTATTTT
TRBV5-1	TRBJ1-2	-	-	CASSLAGEWNGYTF	TGCGCCAGCAGCTTGGCGGGGGAGTGGAATGGCTACACCTTC
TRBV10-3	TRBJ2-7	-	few	CAIRGGLDYEQYF	TGTGCCATCAGGGGAGGACTCGACTACGAGCAGTACTTC
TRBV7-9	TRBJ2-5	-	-	CASSLEGGAQETQYF	TGTGCCAGCAGCTTAGAAGGTGGGGCCCAAGAGACCCAGTACTTC
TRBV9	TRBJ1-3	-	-	CASSAGASGNTIYF	TGTGCCAGCAGCGCAGGGGCCTCTGGAAACACCATATATTTT
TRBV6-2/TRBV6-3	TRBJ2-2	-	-	CASSYYSTGELFF	TGTGCCAGCAGTTACTACTCCACCGGGGAGCTGTTTTTT
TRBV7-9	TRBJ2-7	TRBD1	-	CASASRDRVYEQYF	TGTGCCTCCGCCAGTCGGGACAGGGTCTACGAGCAGTACTTC
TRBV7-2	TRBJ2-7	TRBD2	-	CASNLIAGSYEQYF	TGTGCCAGCAACCTGATAGCGGGGTCCTACGAGCAGTACTTC
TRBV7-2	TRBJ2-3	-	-	CASSLDVRSTDTQYF	TGTGCCAGCAGCTTAGATGTCAGAAGCACAGATACGCAGTATTTT
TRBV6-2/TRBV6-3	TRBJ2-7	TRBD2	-	CASSFSGYEQYF	TGTGCCAGCAGTTTTAGCGGGTACGAGCAGTACTTC